The following is a T cell receptor beta chain sequence with its context. Measured with immunoSEQ multiplex PCR; TCRdb has only the in-frame clones, and not every one. The table records more than 150,000 clones, 70% to 80% of them present only once. These data come from a study of blood T cell repertoires in COVID-19. This CDR3 comprises 13 residues. V gave up 4 bases and J gave up 4 bases, with 10 bases separating them. CDR1 and CDR2 (germline): LNHNV, YYDKDF (reference sequence). The sequence was collected from a man aged 60-69 years who had been exposed to COVID-19. This sequence joins TRBV15 and TRBJ2-5; D call uncertain. The sample comprised PBMCs or T cells enriched from blood (not recorded which). In DNA form, the CDR3 reads TGTGCCACCAGCATTATAATTAGAGAGACCCAGTACTTC. This sequence encodes CATSIIIRETQYF.